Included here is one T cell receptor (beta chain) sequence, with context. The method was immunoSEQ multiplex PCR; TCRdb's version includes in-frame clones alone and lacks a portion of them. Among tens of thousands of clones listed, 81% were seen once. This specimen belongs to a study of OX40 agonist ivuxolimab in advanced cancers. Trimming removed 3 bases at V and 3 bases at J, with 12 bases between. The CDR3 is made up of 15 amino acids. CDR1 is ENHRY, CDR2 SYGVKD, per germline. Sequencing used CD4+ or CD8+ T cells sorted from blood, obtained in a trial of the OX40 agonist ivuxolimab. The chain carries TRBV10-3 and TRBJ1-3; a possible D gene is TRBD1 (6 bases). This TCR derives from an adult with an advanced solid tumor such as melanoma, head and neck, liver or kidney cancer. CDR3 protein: CAISDPTGIGNTIYF. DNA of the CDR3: TGTGCCATCAGTGACCCTACAGGGATTGGAAACACCATATATTTT.